Below, 13 T cell receptor beta chains from the same sample are listed, as sequenced in a study of T cells after yellow fever vaccination. TCRdb re-derived calls from the 5' RACE reads in MiXCR, one entry per CDR3 protein. The table records about 630,000 distinct CDR3 sequences, 10% to 15% of them present only once. Sequences were derived from PBMCs, sampled on the day of the yellow fever booster vaccination. Every receptor here comes from a man younger than 45 who received the YFV17D yellow fever vaccine.

The chain carries TRBV29-1 and TRBJ2-1; possibly TRBD1 for D (6 bases). This CDR3 is 15 amino acids long. CDR1 is SQVTM, CDR2 ANQGSEA, per germline. V was pared by 4 bases and J by 9 bases, with 22 bases between. The CDR3 DNA sequence: TGCAGCGTTGGGATGGACAGACTTGTTTATGGTGAGCAGTTCTTC. It is translated as CSVGMDRLVYGEQFF.

This clonotype was seen only a few times. Here the CDR3 reads CASSHPTESGFSEQYF. The CDR3 nucleotides are TGTGCCAGCAGCCACCCAACAGAGTCAGGTTTTAGCGAGCAGTACTTC. This chain connects TRBV7-6 to TRBJ2-7; D call uncertain. This CDR3 comprises 16 residues. Germline V gives CDR1 SGHVS, CDR2 FNYEAQ. Trimming shortened V by 5 bases and J by 6 bases, and 23 bases separated the two germline ends. Drawing the rest from reference TRBV7-6 and TRBJ2-7, the complete variable domain is GAGVSQSPRYKVTKRGQDVALRCDPISGHVSLYWYRQALGQGPEFLTYFNYEAQQDKSGLPNDRFSAERPEGSISTLTIQRTEQRDSAMYRCASSHPTESGFSEQYFGPGTRLTVT.

This chain links TRBV9 with TRBJ2-1, with 7 nucleotides matching TRBD2. CDR1 and CDR2 from the germline V gene are SGDLS and YYNGEE. Unmatched junction bases numbered 9, after V lost 0 bases and J lost 6 bases. The CDR3 is made up of 16 amino acids. CDR3 nucleotides: TGTGCCAGCAGCGTAGACGGTGGGAGGGGTATCAATGAGCAGTTCTTC. This encodes CASSVDGGRGINEQFF.

This clonotype has more than one count but fewer than ten. The chain uses TRBV19 and TRBJ2-5, with unresolved D. This CDR3 is 11 amino acids long. Trimming shortened V by 8 bases and J by 5 bases, and 9 bases separated the two germline ends. Germline V gene data show CDR1 as LNHDA and CDR2 as SQIVND (reference sequence). The CDR3 sequence is CASASSETQYF. CDR3 in DNA: TGTGCCAGTGCCTCGTCGGAGACCCAGTACTTC.

In its sample, this clonotype was seen a few times. The chain couples TRBV20-1 to TRBJ1-2; D is unclear. The CDR3 is 12 amino acids. Germline-derived CDR1 and CDR2 are DFQATT and SNEGSKA (reference sequence). Trimming shortened V by 5 bases and J by 2 bases, and 9 bases separated the two germline ends. The CDR3, as DNA: TGCAGTGCTTCCCAGCCCAACTATGGCTACACCTTC. Translation gives CSASQPNYGYTF.

This clonotype has just a few counts. This sequence joins TRBV20-1 and TRBJ2-1; possible D gene TRBD2, 5 bases. Germline CDR1 is DFQATT and CDR2 is SNEGSKA (reference sequence). V shed 7 bases and J shed 0 bases, with 10 bases lying between them. This CDR3 is built from 13 residues. CDR3 coding DNA: TGCAGTGGGGAGTCTAGCTCCTACAATGAGCAGTTCTTC. Its translation: CSGESSSYNEQFF.

This clonotype has only a few counts. The CDR3 spells CASSLLGGRASGEQYF. CDR3 coding DNA: TGTGCCAGCAGCTTATTAGGTGGGAGGGCCTCAGGGGAGCAGTACTTC. V is TRBV7-2 and J is TRBJ2-7; TRBD2 matches at 7 bases. The ends lost 2 bases at V and 7 bases at J; junction bases unmatched: 14. In germline, CDR1 is SGHTA, CDR2 FQGNSA. The CDR3 has 16 amino acids.

Only a few counts were recorded for this clonotype. The chain employs TRBV6-1 and TRBJ2-3, with 10 nucleotides matching TRBD2. J gave up 9 bases and V 5 bases, and 14 bases lay outside the gene matches. The germline gives CDR1 MNHNS, CDR2 SASEGT. The CDR3 extends over 16 amino acids. The CDR3 DNA reads TGTGCCAGCAGTAGCAACAGTCTAGCGGGAGTTGGGACGCAGTATTTT. Amino acid sequence: CASSSNSLAGVGTQYF.

The chain joins TRBV5-1 to TRBJ2-1; TRBD2 agrees at 10 bases. In germline, CDR1 is SGHRS, CDR2 YFSETQ. The V segment lost 0 bases and the J segment 8 bases; nucleotides outside the gene matches: 2. CDR3 length equals 14 residues. CDR3 coding DNA: TGCGCCAGCAGCTTGGCTAGCGGGAGCGATGAGCAGTTCTTC. It is translated as CASSLASGSDEQFF.

This chain links TRBV12-3 or TRBV12-4 with TRBJ2-7; tentative D call: TRBD2 (5 bases). The CDR3 length is 15 residues. V lost 2 bases, J lost 4 bases, and 15 bases lay in between. This chain's CDR3 is CASSLKGTPGYEQYF. DNA of the CDR3: TGTGCCAGCAGTTTAAAGGGCACCCCGGGGTACGAGCAGTACTTC.

This clonotype was counted a few times. The J gene is TRBJ2-1, the V gene TRBV5-4, with 10 bases matching TRBD2. In germline, CDR1 is SGHNT, CDR2 YYREEE (reference sequence). Losses at the gene ends were 5 bases for V and 6 bases for J; bases not matched to a gene: 8. The CDR3 loop spans 15 amino acids. The DNA for the CDR3 is TGTGCCAGCAGGCCCGGGACTAGCGCTACCAATGAGCAGTTCTTC. Protein sequence: CASRPGTSATNEQFF.

The chain employs TRBV5-1 and TRBJ2-1; 10 bases align to TRBD2. Germline V gene data show CDR1 as SGHRS and CDR2 as YFSETQ. V lost 3 bases to trimming and J lost 7 bases; unmatched junction nucleotides: 13. This CDR3 region has 17 residues. The CDR3 sequence: CASSSHSRLAGENEQFF. The CDR3 coding sequence is TGCGCCAGCAGCTCCCACAGCAGGCTAGCGGGAGAAAATGAGCAGTTCTTC.

The chain has TRBV24-1 and TRBJ2-3; the D call may be TRBD1 or TRBD2 (5 bases each). V was trimmed by 2 bases and J by 3 bases, leaving 11 bases between them. The CDR3 covers 15 residues. Germline V CDR1 and CDR2: KGHDR, SFDVKD. DNA for the CDR3: TGTGCCACCAGTGATTGGGCAGGGAGAACAGATACGCAGTATTTT. It is translated as CATSDWAGRTDTQYF.